These T cell receptor beta chains were read from a single sample in a study of regulatory T cells in long-lasting Graves disease. MiXCR was run by TCRdb on the multiplex PCR reads, yielding one entry per CDR3 protein. Among 400,000 to 450,000 distinct CDR3 sequences listed, about a quarter were seen once. The sample in question was peripheral blood mononuclear cells (PBMCs), obtained when the disease was refractory, from a patient treated with antithyroid drugs. Every receptor here comes from a female donor with Graves disease. Each CDR3 is given with its conserved first and last residue.

v_gene: TRBV6-2/TRBV6-3
j_gene: TRBJ2-7
len: 15
CDR3aa: CASSYLGLAGHEQYF

v_gene: TRBV29-1
j_gene: TRBJ1-1
len: 14
CDR3aa: CSVAEDIWDTEAFF

v_gene: TRBV28
j_gene: TRBJ2-7
len: 14
CDR3aa: CASSFLRFTYEQYF

v_gene: TRBV3-1
j_gene: TRBJ2-5
len: 12
CDR3aa: CASSRYKETQYF

v_gene: TRBV7-9
j_gene: TRBJ2-5
len: 18
CDR3aa: CASSLFRGGRVYQETQYF

v_gene: TRBV28
j_gene: TRBJ1-5
len: 15
CDR3aa: CASISSDPSNQPQHF

v_gene: TRBV28
j_gene: TRBJ2-6
len: 17
CDR3aa: CASSLSGGTSGANVLTF

v_gene: TRBV3-2
j_gene: TRBJ2-7
len: 14
CDR3aa: CASSQVVPPYEQYF

v_gene: TRBV15
j_gene: TRBJ2-7
len: 15
CDR3aa: CATSRGSSGSYEQYF

v_gene: TRBV9
j_gene: TRBJ1-1
len: 14
CDR3aa: CASSVALGDTEAFF

v_gene: TRBV7-9
j_gene: TRBJ2-7
len: 14
CDR3aa: CASAEGQGLHEQYF

v_gene: TRBV20-1
j_gene: TRBJ1-3
len: 16
CDR3aa: CSASGGGSLSGNTIYF

v_gene: TRBV28
j_gene: TRBJ2-5
len: 11
CDR3aa: CASSSTGTQYF

v_gene: TRBV12-3/TRBV12-4
j_gene: TRBJ1-3
len: 12
CDR3aa: CASSMDGFHIYF

v_gene: TRBV6-2/TRBV6-3
j_gene: TRBJ2-5
len: 15
CDR3aa: CASSYSGNLQETQYF

v_gene: TRBV30
j_gene: TRBJ2-1
len: 15
CDR3aa: CASTHRGGRDNEQFF

v_gene: TRBV28
j_gene: TRBJ2-1
len: 15
CDR3aa: CASTSSRSLVNEQFF

v_gene: TRBV7-6
j_gene: TRBJ2-1
len: 15
CDR3aa: CASSHSPERGDEQFF

v_gene: TRBV2
j_gene: TRBJ1-3
len: 16
CDR3aa: CASSEGGGRSGNTIYF

v_gene: TRBV10-3
j_gene: TRBJ2-7
len: 16
CDR3aa: CAISERLAGAGYEQYF

v_gene: TRBV6-1
j_gene: TRBJ1-5
len: 13
CDR3aa: CASSEARGQPQHF

v_gene: TRBV18
j_gene: TRBJ1-3
len: 16
CDR3aa: CASSPRQGSSGNTIYF

v_gene: TRBV20-1
j_gene: TRBJ1-2
len: 11
CDR3aa: CSASINYGYTF

v_gene: TRBV20-1
j_gene: TRBJ2-7
len: 14
CDR3aa: CSAGMGSHSYEQYF

v_gene: TRBV5-1
j_gene: TRBJ1-2
len: 17
CDR3aa: CASSLGGTQPSGFGYTF

v_gene: TRBV6-1
j_gene: TRBJ1-1
len: 14
CDR3aa: CASSEPTGNTEAFF

v_gene: TRBV7-9
j_gene: TRBJ2-2
len: 13
CDR3aa: CAPGQGNTGELFF

v_gene: TRBV5-1
j_gene: TRBJ2-2
len: 17
CDR3aa: CASSIGRDRGNTGELFF

v_gene: TRBV29-1
j_gene: TRBJ2-7
len: 11
CDR3aa: CSVAWGLEQYF

v_gene: TRBV20-1
j_gene: TRBJ1-5
len: 14
CDR3aa: CSASLSGSNQPQHF

v_gene: TRBV2
j_gene: TRBJ1-1
len: 16
CDR3aa: CASKKEARLMGTEAFF

v_gene: TRBV7-6
j_gene: TRBJ2-7
len: 17
CDR3aa: CASNPGRGLGIIYEQYF

v_gene: TRBV15
j_gene: TRBJ1-1
len: 15
CDR3aa: CATRREDRGNTEAFF

v_gene: TRBV28
j_gene: TRBJ1-5
len: 14
CDR3aa: CASSSGSSNQPQHF

v_gene: TRBV3-1
j_gene: TRBJ2-3
len: 16
CDR3aa: CASSQELSGRKDTQYF

v_gene: TRBV18
j_gene: TRBJ1-2
len: 14
CDR3aa: CASSLGQDSYGYTF

v_gene: TRBV7-2
j_gene: TRBJ2-3
len: 16
CDR3aa: CASSLLGQGSTDTQYF

v_gene: TRBV2
j_gene: TRBJ2-6
len: 15
CDR3aa: CASGKRVAGANVLTF

v_gene: TRBV6-1
j_gene: TRBJ2-5
len: 13
CDR3aa: CASMIGGGETQYF

v_gene: TRBV28
j_gene: TRBJ2-2
len: 16
CDR3aa: CASSHPGTPVTGELFF

v_gene: TRBV7-3
j_gene: TRBJ2-2
len: 15
CDR3aa: CASSPGGLSTGELFF

v_gene: TRBV11-3
j_gene: TRBJ2-7
len: 17
CDR3aa: CASSFAPGRLSSYEQYF

v_gene: TRBV12-3/TRBV12-4
j_gene: TRBJ1-1
len: 17
CDR3aa: CASTLSAGGRSYTEAFF

v_gene: TRBV30
j_gene: TRBJ1-2
len: 13
CDR3aa: CAWSDRGNYGYTF

v_gene: TRBV19
j_gene: TRBJ1-1
len: 12
CDR3aa: CASTGTVTEAFF

v_gene: TRBV6-5
j_gene: TRBJ1-1
len: 15
CDR3aa: CASSYSAGTNTEAFF

v_gene: TRBV10-3
j_gene: TRBJ1-1
len: 15
CDR3aa: CAISLGQGLNTEAFF

v_gene: TRBV27
j_gene: TRBJ2-7
len: 15
CDR3aa: CASSLLSSGPYEQYF

v_gene: TRBV6-1
j_gene: TRBJ2-7
len: 15
CDR3aa: CASSSGRLSSYEQYF

v_gene: TRBV12-3/TRBV12-4
j_gene: TRBJ1-1
len: 15
CDR3aa: CASSLTTEWNTEAFF

v_gene: TRBV5-1
j_gene: TRBJ1-2
len: 15
CDR3aa: CASSLDPDPAGGYTF

v_gene: TRBV19
j_gene: TRBJ1-1
len: 16
CDR3aa: CASSIDTRLRDTEAFF

v_gene: TRBV27
j_gene: TRBJ1-6
len: 14
CDR3aa: CASRSQGYNSPLHF

v_gene: TRBV9
j_gene: TRBJ1-2
len: 20
CDR3aa: CASSVAHVYSPEFRDYGYTF

v_gene: TRBV3-1
j_gene: TRBJ1-1
len: 13
CDR3aa: CASSQKSYTEAFF

v_gene: TRBV7-8
j_gene: TRBJ1-1
len: 15
CDR3aa: CASSPRTAFNTEAFF